This TCR beta chain was recorded in a study of T cells in Graves' hyperthyroidism and ophthalmopathy. V lost 4 bases to trimming and J lost 7 bases; unmatched junction nucleotides: 5. Germline values: CDR1 LNHDA, CDR2 SQIVND (reference sequence). The CDR3 contains 13 residues. RNA transcripts served as the template for amplifying TCR beta CDR3 regions. The HTBI set primed first-round TCR CDR3 RT-PCR. Via MiXCR, TCRdb re-called the multiplex PCR reads, giving one row per CDR3 protein. The data contain around 660,000 distinct CDR3 sequences, 45% of them seen just once; the ten biggest clones take up 6.5% to 9%. The study's findings and limits: A 13 V-J signature model discriminated ophthalmopathy versus stable hyperthyroidism. Most thyroid clonotypes with frequency above 0.001 were detected in blood. Ophthalmopathy onset followed model prediction by a median about six months.

Patients were excluded because of uncontrolled infection, other autoimmune disease, pregnancy or lactation. To note about this clonotype: Antigen unknown.

This clonotype originated in an adult man with Graves' disease, either hyperthyroidism or ophthalmopathy (not recorded which). The sequencing sample was made of peripheral blood or thyroid tissue (not recorded which). The chain employs TRBV19 and TRBJ2-7; TRBD1 agrees at 9 bases. CDR3 in amino acids: CASSTGQGREQYF. For the CDR3, the DNA is TGTGCCAGTAGTACGGGACAGGGTCGGGAGCAGTACTTC. The complete variable domain, with remaining parts taken from reference TRBV19 and TRBJ2-7, reads DGGITQSPKYLFRKEGQNVTLSCEQNLNHDAMYWYRQDPGQGLRLIYYSQIVNDFQKGDIAEGYSVSREKKESFPLTVTSAQKNPTAFYLCASSTGQGREQYFGPGTRLTVT.